A selection of T cell receptor beta chains follows, all from one sample in a study of vaccination and CD4 T cells after COVID-19. TCRdb called the PCR reads again in MiXCR, with one record for every CDR3 protein. The data show about 14,000 distinct CDR3 sequences, 55% to 75% seen once. These receptors are not linked to any known antigen. The sample comprised CD4+ T cells from blood, cultured in vitro. The receptor set was obtained from a human donor who had recovered from COVID-19. CDR3s include the opening cysteine and the closing phenylalanine or tryptophan. Each record gives: clone size, V gene, J gene, D gene, CDR3 DNA, CDR3 protein. The D gene is left open where the match is weak. Expanded clones are given a class, and other clones once, few, many or no size at all.

>NA|TRBV12-5|TRBJ2-1|TRBD2
TGTGCTAGTGGTTCGGGGGGGGCAACCTACAATGAGCAGTTCTTC
CASGSGGATYNEQFF
>NA|TRBV10-2|TRBJ1-1|NA
TGCGCCAGCAGCTTTCAGGAGGGGGGGAACACTGAAGCTTTCTTT
CASSFQEGGNTEAFF
>NA|TRBV15|TRBJ2-5|TRBD1
TGTGCCACCAGCAGACAGGGACAGGGAGAGACCCAGTACTTC
CATSRQGQGETQYF
>NA|TRBV7-2|TRBJ2-3|NA
TGTGCCAGCAGCTTCCTCGGAAGCAACACAGATACGCAGTATTTT
CASSFLGSNTDTQYF
>NA|TRBV6-1|TRBJ1-5|TRBD1
TGTGCCAGCCGCAGGGGGCAGGGCAATCAGCCCCAGCATTTT
CASRRGQGNQPQHF
>NA|TRBV7-8|TRBJ2-2|NA
TGTGCCAGCCGCCACCCGCGGGACAGTCTCACCGGGGAGCTGTTTTTT
CASRHPRDSLTGELFF
>few|TRBV7-9|TRBJ1-1|NA
TGTGCCAGCAGCTTAGAGAACACTGAAGCTTTCTTT
CASSLENTEAFF
>NA|TRBV7-2|TRBJ2-5|TRBD2
TGTGCCAGCAGCTCGATAGCGGGAGAAGAGACCCAGTACTTC
CASSSIAGEETQYF
>NA|TRBV20-1|TRBJ1-1|TRBD1
TGCAGTGCCACCCACCCAGGGGGCAACACTGAAGCTTTCTTT
CSATHPGGNTEAFF
>NA|TRBV12-3/TRBV12-4|TRBJ2-2|NA
TGTGCCAGCAGTGACCCAAACACCGGGGAGCTGTTTTTT
CASSDPNTGELFF
>NA|TRBV24-1|TRBJ2-2|NA
TGTGCCACCAGTGACCCGACCCTGGGTGGGGAGCTGTTTTTT
CATSDPTLGGELFF
>NA|TRBV27|TRBJ1-2|NA
TGTGCCAGCAGTTTAGTTACAGGGAAAGGATATGGCTACACCTTC
CASSLVTGKGYGYTF
>NA|TRBV12-3/TRBV12-4|TRBJ2-7|TRBD2
TGTGCCAGCAGTCCCACAGGTGGACTAGCGGGAAGCTCCTACGAGCAGTACTTC
CASSPTGGLAGSSYEQYF
>NA|TRBV20-1|TRBJ1-5|NA
TGCAGTGCTAGAGCAGTTGTGGCCAATCAGCCCCAGCATTTT
CSARAVVANQPQHF
>few|TRBV28|TRBJ1-1|TRBD1
TGTGCCAGCACTTTGGGACAGATGAACACTGAAGCTTTCTTT
CASTLGQMNTEAFF
>NA|TRBV12-3/TRBV12-4|TRBJ1-6|NA
TGTGCCAGCAGCCGGGACACCTTTTCACCCCTCCACTTT
CASSRDTFSPLHF
>NA|TRBV28|TRBJ1-6|NA
TGTGCCAGCAGTCCGGGACACCGAAAGGGACCCCTCCACTTT
CASSPGHRKGPLHF
>NA|TRBV12-3/TRBV12-4|TRBJ2-5|TRBD2
TGTGCCAGCAGTTCCCAACCTAGCGGGAGTCAGGAGACCCAGTACTTC
CASSSQPSGSQETQYF
>NA|TRBV18|TRBJ2-5|NA
TGTGCCAGCTCACCACCAGTGGCGAGGTCCAACCAAGAGACCCAGTACTTC
CASSPPVARSNQETQYF
>NA|TRBV7-2|TRBJ2-1|NA
TGTGCCAGCAGCTTGATGAGAGGAGGCAATGAGCAGTTCTTC
CASSLMRGGNEQFF
>NA|TRBV6-5|TRBJ1-6|NA
TGTGCCAGCAGTTACTCTAAAAGGGGGTGGAATTCACCCCTCCACTTT
CASSYSKRGWNSPLHF
>NA|TRBV6-1|TRBJ1-6|NA
TGTGCCAGCAGTGTAATGTGGGATAGCGGATTCAATTCACCCCTCCACTTT
CASSVMWDSGFNSPLHF
>once|TRBV28|TRBJ1-4|NA
TGTGCCAGCGGTCAACGGAATGAAAAACTGTTTTTT
CASGQRNEKLFF
>few|TRBV28|TRBJ2-1|NA
TGTGCCAGCATAAGCGCCTCCTACAATGAGCAGTTCTTC
CASISASYNEQFF
>NA|TRBV19|TRBJ1-6|NA
TGTGCCAGTAGTTTAGGAGTTCAGGGCTGGAATTCACCCCTCCACTTT
CASSLGVQGWNSPLHF
>NA|TRBV20-1|TRBJ2-3|TRBD1
TGCAGTGCTGAAGGAGTAGGGGGCAGGACAGATACGCAGTATTTT
CSAEGVGGRTDTQYF
>NA|TRBV20-1|TRBJ2-7|TRBD2
TGCAGTGCTATTTCGGGGAGGGGCTACGAGCAGTACTTC
CSAISGRGYEQYF
>NA|TRBV20-1|TRBJ1-5|NA
TGCAGTGCTAGAGATCATGTAAGCGACGCCCAGCATTTT
CSARDHVSDAQHF
>NA|TRBV20-1|TRBJ1-5|TRBD1
TGCAGTGCTTCCCCCGGGACAGGGTCTGTTCAGCCCCAGCATTTT
CSASPGTGSVQPQHF
>few|TRBV6-1|TRBJ2-4|NA
TGTGCCAGCAGTGCCGGGACAGCCAAAAACATTCAGTACTTC
CASSAGTAKNIQYF
>NA|TRBV20-1|TRBJ1-5|NA
TGCAGTGCTCGGACAGCTTTTGATCAGCCCCAGCATTTT
CSARTAFDQPQHF
>NA|TRBV5-4|TRBJ2-1|TRBD2
TGTGCCAGCAGCTTGGGGGCGGGAGGGTACAATGAGCAGTTCTTC
CASSLGAGGYNEQFF
>NA|TRBV6-5|TRBJ2-7|TRBD1
TGTGCCAGCAGTTCGGGACAGGGTGGCGAGCAGTACTTC
CASSSGQGGEQYF
>NA|TRBV27|TRBJ2-3|TRBD2
TGTGCCAGCAGTTCGCGACTAGCGGGAGGTAGGGGGGGTACGCAGTATTTT
CASSSRLAGGRGGTQYF
>NA|TRBV30|TRBJ1-2|NA
TGTGCCTGGAGTGTCTTCGGGTATGGCTACACCTTC
CAWSVFGYGYTF
>NA|TRBV5-8|TRBJ1-2|NA
TGTGCCAGCAGCTTGGATCCCAGCGGAGACTATGGCTACACCTTC
CASSLDPSGDYGYTF
>NA|TRBV6-5|TRBJ2-7|NA
TGTGCCAGCAGTTACCCACATTGGGGCGGCGAGCAGTACTTC
CASSYPHWGGEQYF
>few|TRBV18|TRBJ1-2|NA
TGTGCCAGCTCACCAGAGGATTCTCATGGCTACACCTTC
CASSPEDSHGYTF
>NA|TRBV7-2|TRBJ2-7|NA
TGTGCCAGCAGCTTAGAGTGGACAAGCTCCTACGAGCAGTACTTC
CASSLEWTSSYEQYF
>NA|TRBV19|TRBJ1-1|TRBD1
TGTGCCAGTAGTTTCCAGACAGGGGGCGCTACTGAAGCTTTCTTT
CASSFQTGGATEAFF
>NA|TRBV10-1|TRBJ1-6|TRBD1
TGCGCCAGCAGTCGGACAGGGGATTATAATTCACCCCTCCACTTT
CASSRTGDYNSPLHF
>NA|TRBV7-8|TRBJ1-5|NA
TGTGCTAGCAGCTTAGCCGCAGTGCGAAATCAGCCCCAGCATTTT
CASSLAAVRNQPQHF
>NA|TRBV27|TRBJ2-7|TRBD1
TGTGCCAGCAGTCCGGGGACAGGGATGTCGAGATACGAGCAGTACTTC
CASSPGTGMSRYEQYF
>NA|TRBV12-3/TRBV12-4|TRBJ2-1|TRBD2
TGTGCCAGCAGGATGACTAGCGGTAACAATGAGCAGTTCTTC
CASRMTSGNNEQFF
>NA|TRBV10-2|TRBJ2-5|TRBD2
TGCGCCAGCATGAACACAGCGGGAGGGCCGGAAGAGACCCAGTACTTC
CASMNTAGGPEETQYF